This entry lists 25 T cell receptor beta chains sequenced from one sample in a study of blood T cells in healthy people across ages. The authors ran a second PCR of about 6 to 11 cycles using a sample-barcoded 5' primer and a J-beta primer mix. TCRdb reanalysed the 5' RACE reads using MiXCR and keeps one entry per CDR3 protein. The table shows under 2,000,000 distinct CDR3 sequences, with less than 50% occurring only once. Sequenced input: blood. The source is a woman aged 40 to 50 in good health.

This clonotype came up a few times. This chain links TRBV7-8 with TRBJ2-7, with 10 nucleotides matching TRBD1. The J call is in doubt because the DNA end fits TRBJ2-5 better. Per the germline V gene, CDR1 is SGHVS and CDR2 is FQNEAQ. The CDR3 totals 16 residues. CDR3: CASSVDRGGRKETQYF. Written as DNA, the CDR3 is TGTGCCAGCAGCGTGGACAGGGGGGGCCGTAAAGAGACCCAGTACTTC.

This clonotype was seen only a few times. This chain joins TRBV10-3 and TRBJ2-1, with D perhaps assigned TRBD1 or TRBD2 (6 bases each). The CDR3 totals 13 residues. Trimming took off 4 bases at V and 6 bases at J, with 10 bases between the two ends. The germline CDR1 and CDR2 sequences are ENHRY and SYGVKD. The CDR3 reads CAISVGGGNEQFF. The CDR3 bases are TGTGCCATCAGTGTAGGAGGGGGCAATGAGCAGTTCTTC.

The CDR3 nucleotides read TGCAGTGCTAGAACCCCGTGGGGGGATGGGACAGATACGCAGTATTTT. Translated: CSARTPWGDGTDTQYF. The genes are TRBV20-1 and TRBJ2-3, with a tentative D call TRBD2 (6 bases). CDR3 length: 16 amino acids. CDR1 and CDR2 (germline): DFQATT, SNEGSKA (reference sequence). The V and J ends lost 2 bases and 3 bases respectively, with 18 bases between them.

V is TRBV27 and J is TRBJ2-5; D might be TRBD1 (6 bases). The J call may be faulty, since TRBJ2-7 better matches the DNA end. The CDR3 is 12 amino acids. Per germline, CDR1 MNHEY and CDR2 SMNVEV (reference sequence). CDR3: CASSLQGTEQYF. The CDR3 bases are TGTGCCAGCAGTCTACAGGGAACCGAGCAGTACTTC.

In its sample, this clonotype was seen once. At one of its ends the junction is not consistent with the germline gene, which may arise from a read error. This sequence joins TRBV4-2 and TRBJ2-1; TRBD1 is a possible D gene (6 bases). The CDR3 is 14 amino acids. Germline assignment: CDR1 LGHNA and CDR2 YNFKEQ. CDR3 bases: TGTGCCAACAGCAGGGGAGTATCCTACAATGAGCAGTTCTTC. Protein sequence: CANSRGVSYNEQFF.

This clonotype came up a few times. V is TRBV12-3 or TRBV12-4 and J is TRBJ2-5; D not certain. V lost 2 bases and J lost 7, with 14 bases in between. This CDR3 contains 14 residues. The CDR3: CASSLHVGVGTQYF. Written as DNA, the CDR3 is TGTGCCAGCAGTTTACACGTTGGGGTAGGGACCCAGTACTTC.

The J gene is TRBJ1-1, the V gene TRBV5-1; D is possibly TRBD1 (5 bases). CDR1 and CDR2 (germline): SGHRS, YFSETQ. Trimming left V 0 bases short and J 4 bases short, with 16 bases between. This CDR3 has 16 residues. The CDR3 bases are TGCGCCAGCAGCTTGGCCAATTCCGGGGGGAGCACTGAAGCTTTCTTT. Translation gives CASSLANSGGSTEAFF.

The genes are TRBV4-1 and TRBJ1-1; D is perhaps TRBD1 (5 bases). V shed 0 bases and J shed 6 bases, with 11 bases lying between them. The germline gives CDR1 MGHRA, CDR2 YSYEKL. The CDR3 sequence is 14 residues long. The CDR3 DNA reads TGCGCCAGCAGCCAAGATCCCGGGGACCCTGAAGCTTTCTTT. Translation: CASSQDPGDPEAFF.

The genes are TRBV6-5 and TRBJ1-5; 8 bases are a match to TRBD1. From germline, CDR1 is MNHEY and CDR2 SVGAGI. This CDR3 has 15 amino acids. The V segment lost 4 bases and the J segment 6 bases; nucleotides outside the gene matches: 8. The CDR3 loop is CASSSGQAKSQPQHF. The CDR3 nucleotides read TGTGCCAGCAGTTCGGGACAGGCGAAAAGTCAGCCCCAGCATTTT.

CDR3 protein: CSAAGTADSYEQYF. CDR3 nucleotide sequence: TGCAGTGCGGCCGGGACAGCGGATTCCTACGAGCAGTACTTC. The chain uses TRBV20-1 and TRBJ2-7, with TRBD1 matching 7 bases. CDR3 length: 14 amino acids. Germline CDR1 reads DFQATT; CDR2 reads SNEGSKA (reference sequence). V trimming: 6 bases; J trimming: 1 base; junction bases outside the gene matches: 9.

The rearrangement joins TRBV12-3 or TRBV12-4 to TRBJ1-2, with D possibly TRBD1 on 5 matching bases. The CDR3 runs to 13 residues. The V end lost 6 bases, the J end lost 7 bases, and 15 bases lay between the germline ends. In DNA form, the CDR3 reads TGTGCCAGCAGCTATACCTCAGGGTCTGGCTACACCTTC. This translates into CASSYTSGSGYTF.

This rearrangement joins TRBV4-3 to TRBJ2-2, with 9 nucleotides matching TRBD1. This CDR3 comprises 16 residues. The junction had 3 bases not matched to a gene; V was cut back by 0 bases and J by 4 bases. Per germline, CDR1 LGHNA and CDR2 YSLEER. The CDR3 DNA is TGCGCCAGCAGCCAAGATTTGGGACAGGGCACCGGGGAGCTGTTTTTT. It is translated as CASSQDLGQGTGELFF.

V is TRBV20-1 and J is TRBJ2-5, with unresolved D. The better agreement between TRBJ2-7 and the DNA end casts doubt on the J call. The germline V gene encodes CDR1 DFQATT and CDR2 SNEGSKA (reference sequence). CDR3 size: 12 residues. Here the CDR3 DNA reads TGCAGTGCTACCCGCAGCACCTACGAGCAGTACTTC. This codes for CSATRSTYEQYF.

Only a few counts were recorded for this clonotype. The chain carries TRBV6-1 and TRBJ1-2; 9 bases align to TRBD1. Germline loops: CDR1 MNHNS, CDR2 SASEGT. V dropped 6 bases and J dropped 2; count of bases not matched to a gene: 10. This CDR3 is 16 amino acids long. CDR3 nucleotide sequence: TGTGCCAGCAGGGAACAGGGGGCGAGGGGGAACTATGGCTACACCTTC. It yields the protein CASREQGARGNYGYTF.

This sequence joins TRBV20-1 and TRBJ2-3, with 12 bases identical to TRBD2. Germline-derived CDR1 and CDR2 are DFQATT and SNEGSKA (reference sequence). This CDR3 contains 16 residues. V shed 2 bases, J shed 2 bases, and the junction held 5 bases outside the gene matches. The CDR3 region has the DNA TGCAGTGCTAGACTAGCGGGGGGGACTCCCACAGATACGCAGTATTTT. This codes for CSARLAGGTPTDTQYF.

The gene calls are TRBV4-3 and TRBJ2-1; no firm D call. This CDR3 contains 17 residues. The germline gives CDR1 LGHNA, CDR2 YSLEER. The ends were cut back, 0 bases at V and 0 bases at J, with 12 bases in the middle. CDR3 nucleotide sequence: TGCGCCAGCAGCCAAGATCAGGCGGATAGCTCCTACAATGAGCAGTTCTTC. Translated, it gives CASSQDQADSSYNEQFF.

This sequence joins TRBV20-1 and TRBJ2-5; D might be TRBD1 (6 bases). There are 15 residues in the CDR3. Germline V gene lookup returns CDR1 DFQATT and CDR2 SNEGSKA (reference sequence). With 3 bases removed from V and 1 base from J, the gap between germline ends came to 15 bases. The CDR3 DNA sequence: TGCAGTGCTAGTCGCACAGGGTGGGGCCAAGAGACCCAGTACTTC. Its translation is CSASRTGWGQETQYF.

The chain joins TRBV7-2 to TRBJ2-7; D is uncertain. With 0 bases removed from V and 5 bases from J, the gap between germline ends came to 14 bases. The CDR3 covers 15 residues. CDR1 SGHTA and CDR2 FQGNSA come from the germline V gene. The CDR3 protein is CASSLAHPAFDEQYF. CDR3 nucleotide sequence: TGTGCCAGCAGCTTAGCCCATCCGGCGTTCGACGAGCAGTACTTC.

The chain has TRBV12-3 or TRBV12-4 and TRBJ2-3; D gene unclear. Trimming stripped 5 bases from V and 6 bases from J, with 15 bases between. The CDR3 loop spans 14 amino acids. CDR3 nucleotide sequence: TGTGCCAGCAGTCTCGACCCGACTCGGGATACGCAGTATTTT. Amino acid sequence: CASSLDPTRDTQYF.

There are a few counts of this clonotype. The chain combines TRBV29-1 with TRBJ1-2; 7 nucleotides agree with TRBD1. Germline-derived CDR1 and CDR2 are SQVTM and ANQGSEA. The CDR3 has 13 amino acids. The junction had 10 bases not matched to a gene; V was cut back by 4 bases and J by 8 bases. The CDR3 spells CSVGRTGAEGYTF. The CDR3 bases are TGCAGCGTTGGTAGGACAGGTGCTGAGGGCTACACCTTC.

The rearrangement joins TRBV3-1 to TRBJ1-6; D call uncertain. The CDR3 runs 15 residues. V was trimmed by 0 bases and J by 10 bases, leaving 13 bases between them. Germline V gives CDR1 LGHDT, CDR2 YNNKEL (reference sequence). The CDR3 DNA sequence: TGTGCCAGCAGCCAAGATGAAGTCAGTTACTCACCCCTCCACTTT. It is translated as CASSQDEVSYSPLHF.

The J gene is TRBJ2-5, the V gene TRBV7-2, with D perhaps TRBD1 (6 bases). The end of the DNA is better explained by TRBJ2-1, so the J call may be wrong. This CDR3 comprises 13 residues. Germline assignment: CDR1 SGHTA and CDR2 FQGNSA. Here the CDR3 reads CASSIDRKETQFF. As DNA, the CDR3 is TGTGCCAGCAGCATCGACAGGAAAGAGACCCAGTTCTTC.

The chain is built from TRBV12-3 or TRBV12-4 and TRBJ2-1; possibly TRBD2 for D (5 bases). CDR3 length: 13 residues. Trimming took off 5 bases at V and 8 bases at J, with 13 bases between the two ends. CDR3 in amino acids: CASSLAWGDEQFF. The CDR3, as DNA: TGTGCCAGCAGTCTGGCCTGGGGAGATGAGCAGTTCTTC.

The chain employs TRBV12-3 or TRBV12-4 and TRBJ1-5; D not certain. V lost 3 bases to trimming and J lost 6 bases, with 9 bases between them. The CDR3 sequence is 13 residues long. As DNA, the CDR3 is TGTGCCAGCAGTTTTGATTTCAGTCAGCCCCAGCATTTT. This translates into CASSFDFSQPQHF.

In this sample, this clonotype turned up a few times. The chain recombines TRBV6-2 or TRBV6-3 with TRBJ2-1; 12 bases align to TRBD1. The CDR3 has 15 amino acids. Germline CDR1 is MNHEY and CDR2 is SVGEGT. Losses at the gene ends were 7 bases for V and 7 bases for J; bases not matched to a gene: 8. CDR3 region: CASMWGGQGANEQFF. The CDR3 nucleotides read TGTGCCAGCATGTGGGGGGGACAGGGGGCGAATGAGCAGTTCTTC.